The clone carrying this T cell receptor (beta chain) was observed a single time. TCRdb's copy holds only in-frame clones and misses some; the assay was immunoSEQ multiplex PCR. The sample gives approximately 260,000 clones, around 90% of which show up once; roughly 2% is in the top ten. This entry is derived from a study of blood T cell repertoires in COVID-19. On the study more broadly: Samples came from the United States, Italy and Spain, spanning acute and convalescent COVID-19. Nucleic acid was either cDNA or gDNA, and it came from T cells, B-cell-depleted T cells, or PBMCs.

Source material: peripheral blood. This TCR derives from a woman aged 55-70 years with COVID-19, enrolled during active disease.

The chain's CDR3 is CASSVQIGGWANEKLFF. Here the CDR3 DNA reads TGTGCCAGCAGTGTCCAAATAGGAGGGTGGGCTAATGAAAAACTGTTTTTT. The V gene is TRBV25-1, the J gene TRBJ1-4, with no clear D. The CDR3 spans 17 residues. CDR1 is MGHDK, CDR2 SYGVNS, per germline. V lost 4 bases, J lost 3 bases, and 18 bases lay in between.